This TCR beta chain emerged from a study of T cell therapy after organ transplantation. Study summary: Up to 6 doses were given at 2-week intervals. Overall study findings and caveats: Lower pretherapy CD8 clonality went with larger post-therapy fold change.

The CDR3 consists of 13 residues. The ends were cut back, 3 bases at V and 4 bases at J, with 9 bases in the middle. Germline assignment: CDR1 SEHNR and CDR2 FQNEAQ (reference sequence). Method: immunoSEQ multiplex PCR; TCRdb's copy keeps in-frame clones and lacks some. The data show around 2,000 clones, about 89% seen once. To note about this clone: Its antigen is not identified.

The TCR was taken from a human patient who had received a solid organ transplant and had CMV disease. The rearrangement links TRBV7-9 to TRBJ1-2; no clear D gene. Sequenced material: CD8+ T cells from blood, taken before autologous CMV-specific T cell therapy. The CDR3 sequence: CASSFSPRYGYTF. The DNA of the CDR3 is TGTGCCAGCAGCTTTAGCCCACGCTATGGCTACACCTTC.